A selection of T cell receptor beta chains follows, all from one sample in a study of T cell responses to AZD1222 COVID-19 vaccine. Here immunoSEQ multiplex PCR was the method, and the copy in TCRdb shows in-frame clones only, minus some. The data contain about 140,000 clones, 70% to 90% of them singletons. Source: peripheral blood, taken 28 days after the second dose of the MenACWY control vaccine. These TCRs come from an adult who received the MenACWY meningococcal vaccine as a control. Each CDR3 is given with its conserved first and last residue. The D gene is left open where the match is weak. Size tells how often a clone was seen (once, few, many) or the class of an expanded clone, and some rows leave it out.

clone_size j_call v_call d_call cdr3_nt cdr3_aa
once TRBJ1-6 TRBV4-1 TRBD1 TGCGCCAGCAGCCACCTGGACAGGGGGCTGACACCCCTCCACTTT CASSHLDRGLTPLHF
- TRBJ2-1 TRBV5-1 - TGCGCCAGCAGCCGCCAGGGAGATTATTTTTACAATGAGCAGTTCTTC CASSRQGDYFYNEQFF
- TRBJ2-3 TRBV7-7 TRBD2 TGTGCTAGCAGCCAACTAGCGGGAGAAGGGGATACGCAGTATTTT CASSQLAGEGDTQYF
- TRBJ1-1 TRBV14 TRBD1 TGTGCCAGCAGCCAAGTCGGACAGGCGAACACTGAAGCTTTCTTT CASSQVGQANTEAFF
- TRBJ1-1 TRBV6-5 - TGTGCCAGCAGTTACGCCGCAGGGGTAACTGAAGCTTTCTTT CASSYAAGVTEAFF
- TRBJ1-5 TRBV6-1 TRBD1 TGTGCCAGCAGTGAAGCTACGACAGGGGATCAGCCCCAGCATTTT CASSEATTGDQPQHF
- TRBJ1-1 TRBV7-3 - TGTGCCAGCAGCTTTGATCTGGGCCGAGAAGCTTTCTTT CASSFDLGREAFF
once TRBJ1-6 TRBV4-1 - TGCGCCAGCAGCCAAGAAAATGGTGGGACACCCCTCCACTTT CASSQENGGTPLHF
- TRBJ1-1 TRBV5-1 - TGCGCCAGCAGCCCGGTCCGGGGAAACACTGAAGCTTTCTTT CASSPVRGNTEAFF
- TRBJ1-2 TRBV4-3 TRBD1 TGCGCCAGCAGCCGCGGACAGGGCGGTTACTATGGCTACACCTTC CASSRGQGGYYGYTF
- TRBJ2-2 TRBV19 - TGTGCCAGTAATGGGGAAAACGGGGAGCTGTTTTTT CASNGENGELFF
- TRBJ2-1 TRBV20-1 - TGCAGTGCTACGGCTATCAGTGAGCAGTTCTTC CSATAISEQFF
- TRBJ2-1 TRBV28 - TGTGCCAGCACCGGTGGGCACGGGGGAAGCTCCTACAATGAGCAGTTCTTC CASTGGHGGSSYNEQFF
- TRBJ1-2 TRBV28 TRBD1 TGTGCCAGCAGACCGACAGGGGGCGATGGCTACACCTTC CASRPTGGDGYTF
- TRBJ1-2 TRBV7-8 - TGTGCCCCCTCACAGGGACCACTCTATGGCTACACCTTC CAPSQGPLYGYTF
- TRBJ2-1 TRBV5-1 TRBD2 TGCGCCAGCAGCCTGCCAATAGCGGGGGGCCGCTACAATGAGCAGTTCTTC CASSLPIAGGRYNEQFF
- TRBJ2-1 TRBV6-2/TRBV6-3 - TGTGCCAGCAGTTATGCCCTAGGTGACAATGAGCAGTTCTTC CASSYALGDNEQFF
- TRBJ1-4 TRBV4-1 - TGCGCCAGCAGCCAAGGGAGGACAGTACTAACAACTAATGAAAAACTGTTTTTT CASSQGRTVLTTNEKLFF
- TRBJ1-2 TRBV30 - TGTGCCTGGTCGGGACTCTCCACCGGTGGCTACACCTTC CAWSGLSTGGYTF
- TRBJ1-2 TRBV14 TRBD1 TGTGCCAGCAGCCGGGACAGGGGAAGCGGCTATGGCTACACCTTC CASSRDRGSGYGYTF
- TRBJ2-1 TRBV9 - TGTGCCAGCAGCCCAAGACTGGGTGGCAATGAGCAGTTCTTC CASSPRLGGNEQFF
- TRBJ1-1 TRBV7-6 - TGTGCCAGCAGCCTCGGGACGGGTAACACTGAAGCTTTCTTT CASSLGTGNTEAFF
- TRBJ2-6 TRBV4-1 - TGCGCCAGCAGCCCCCCCAGGGGCTTAATCCGGGGGGTCCTGACTTTC CASSPPRGLIRGVLTF
- TRBJ1-3 TRBV4-3 - TGCGCCAGCAGCCAAGAACTCGTAAACACCATATATTTT CASSQELVNTIYF
- TRBJ1-1 TRBV5-1 - TGCGCCAGCAGCTCGGGAGGGGCTACTGAAGCTTTCTTT CASSSGGATEAFF
- TRBJ2-3 TRBV11-3 - TGTGCCAGCAGCTTAGTAGTAGGGGGCACAGATACGCAGTATTTT CASSLVVGGTDTQYF
- TRBJ1-5 TRBV6-5 - TGTGCCAGCAGCCCCTTTCAGCATAGCAATCAGCCCCAGCATTTT CASSPFQHSNQPQHF
once TRBJ1-3 TRBV4-1 TRBD1 TGCGCCAGCAGCCAGATAGACAGGGATGGAAACACCATATATTTT CASSQIDRDGNTIYF
- TRBJ1-6 TRBV19 TRBD1 TGTGCCAGTAGTACTGACAGGGGGCTTAATTCACCCCTCCACTTT CASSTDRGLNSPLHF
- TRBJ2-1 TRBV4-3 - TGCGCCAGCAGCCAGGGGCTGGGCCTCTCCTACAATGAGCAGTTCTTC CASSQGLGLSYNEQFF
- TRBJ2-1 TRBV24-1 - TGTGCCACCAGTGCTCCCCCGTCCTACAATGAGCAGTTCTTC CATSAPPSYNEQFF
- TRBJ2-6 TRBV5-1 - TGCGCCAGCAGCGAAATACCAGCGAGCTCTGGGGCCAACGTCCTGACTTTC CASSEIPASSGANVLTF
- TRBJ2-3 TRBV2 - TGTGCCAGCACGTGGCAGGGGCGCGCAGATACGCAGTATTTT CASTWQGRADTQYF
- TRBJ2-2 TRBV7-2 - TGTGCCAGCAGCTTGGCGTCTCCGGCCGGGGAGCTGTTTTTT CASSLASPAGELFF
- TRBJ2-1 TRBV24-1 TRBD2 TGTGCCACCAGTGATTCCCTAGCGGGAGACTACAATGAGCAGTTCTTC CATSDSLAGDYNEQFF
once TRBJ1-5 TRBV2 - TGTGCCAGCAGAGACCGGGACAATGACAATCAGCCCCAGCATTTT CASRDRDNDNQPQHF
- TRBJ2-1 TRBV24-1 - TGTGCCACCAGTGATTATCGCCCAGGGAGGGAGCAGTTCTTC CATSDYRPGREQFF
- TRBJ1-1 TRBV2 - TGTGCCAGTTTCAGGGAGCCCGGCACTGAAGCTTTCTTT CASFREPGTEAFF
- TRBJ1-3 TRBV7-6 - TGTGCCAGCAGCTTAGGGGGTCTCCAAGTGGATGGAAACACCATATATTTT CASSLGGLQVDGNTIYF
- TRBJ2-2 TRBV6-4 TRBD1 TGTGCCAGCAGTGACTCGATTGACAGGGACGCCGGGGAGCTGTTTTTT CASSDSIDRDAGELFF
- TRBJ2-5 TRBV2 TRBD2 TGTGCCAGCAGTGACCACGCGGGGGGGGAAGAGACCCAGTACTTC CASSDHAGGEETQYF
- TRBJ1-5 TRBV29-1 - TGCAGCGTAGGTGACAGTGGCGGGCAGCCCCAGCATTTT CSVGDSGGQPQHF
- TRBJ2-7 TRBV9 - TGTGCCAGCAGCGTACAAGGAACGGGAAGGCAGTACTTC CASSVQGTGRQYF
- TRBJ2-1 TRBV10-3 TRBD2 TGTGCCATCAGTGAGTCGGGACTAGCGGGAGGGGTCGAGCAGTTCTTC CAISESGLAGGVEQFF
- TRBJ1-1 TRBV7-2 - TGTGCCAGCAGCTCTGGTTTGAACACTGAAGCTTTCTTT CASSSGLNTEAFF
once TRBJ2-2 TRBV9 - TGTGCCAGCAGCGTAGAGGTTGCGGCAGGGGACGGGGAGCTGTTTTTT CASSVEVAAGDGELFF
- TRBJ2-7 TRBV6-5 - TGTGCCAGCGGCGGGACCTACGAGCAGTACTTC CASGGTYEQYF
- TRBJ2-6 TRBV4-3 TRBD1 TGCGCCAGCAGCCAAGGAATCGTGACAGGGAGATCTGGGGCCAACGTCCTGACTTTC CASSQGIVTGRSGANVLTF
- TRBJ1-5 TRBV19 - TGTGCCAGTAGTACCCTCCGAGGACAGAGCAATCAGCCCCAGCATTTT CASSTLRGQSNQPQHF
- TRBJ2-7 TRBV6-6 - TGTGCCAGCAGCCAGCAGGCGGCCGCCTACTACGAGCAGTACTTC CASSQQAAAYYEQYF
once TRBJ2-5 TRBV3-1/TRBV3-2 - TGTGCCAGCAGCCAAGTTCATACGTACCAAGAGACCCAGTACTTC CASSQVHTYQETQYF
- TRBJ1-2 TRBV5-4 TRBD1 TGTGCCAGCAGCTACCCCGGGACAGGGAACTATGGCTACACCTTC CASSYPGTGNYGYTF
- TRBJ1-6 TRBV5-4 - TGTGCCAGCAGCTTGGGTTTCGCGGGGTTGTCACCCCTCCACTTT CASSLGFAGLSPLHF
- TRBJ1-5 TRBV24-1 - TGTGCCACCGCGGAGGGCGTGGGACAGCCCCAGCATTTT CATAEGVGQPQHF
- TRBJ2-4 TRBV28 TRBD2 TGTGCCAGCAGTTTTCTAGCGGGAGCCAAGGGGGCCAAAAACATTCAGTACTTC CASSFLAGAKGAKNIQYF
- TRBJ1-1 TRBV4-1 TRBD1 TGCGCCAGCAGCCAACGCGGAAACAGGGGGAACACTGAAGCTTTCTTT CASSQRGNRGNTEAFF
- TRBJ2-1 TRBV5-1 TRBD2 TGCGCCAGCAGCTCGACTAGCGGGAGGAATGAGCAGTTCTTC CASSSTSGRNEQFF
- TRBJ1-2 TRBV29-1 - TGCAGCGTTGGCAGGGGCTATGGCTACACCTTC CSVGRGYGYTF